The next 9 T cell receptor beta chains were all read from a single sample in a study of PD-1 blockade in classical Hodgkin lymphoma. Time point denoted: cycle 4 day 1 (C4D1), after less than seven weeks of nivolumab. Every patient experienced relapse after autologous stem cell transplantation, and brentuximab vedotin exposure varied. The protocol was immunoSEQ multiplex PCR, while the TCRdb copy is restricted to in-frame clones and leaves out a portion. The sample has more than 7,500 clones, about 87% seen once. Here the sequenced sample was peripheral blood mononuclear cells (PBMCs), taken before the fourth cycle of nivolumab. The receptors were sampled from a human donor with classical Hodgkin lymphoma.

This rearrangement joins TRBV27 to TRBJ2-5, with D maybe TRBD1 (5 bases). Trimming pared 1 base from V and 1 base from J, leaving 10 bases between. Germline V gives CDR1 MNHEY, CDR2 SMNVEV (reference sequence). This CDR3 spans 15 amino acids. CDR3 residues: CASSLFRASQETQYF. DNA for the CDR3: TGTGCCAGCAGTTTATTCAGGGCGTCCCAAGAGACCCAGTACTTC.

The chain links TRBV9 to TRBJ1-3; weak D call: TRBD1 (5 bases). The CDR3 runs 12 residues. Germline CDR1 SGDLS, CDR2 YYNGEE. V was cut by 0 bases and J by 11 bases, with 9 bases left in between. CDR3 nucleotides: TGTGCCAGCAGCGTAGGGCCGGGGGCCATATATTTT. Its protein is CASSVGPGAIYF.

The chain combines TRBV5-1 with TRBJ1-3; a possible D gene is TRBD1 (6 bases). This CDR3 has 15 residues. The V end was cut by 5 bases, the J end by 2 bases, with 14 bases between. Germline assignment: CDR1 SGHRS and CDR2 YFSETQ. In DNA form, the CDR3 reads TGCGCCAGCAGGGCTACAGGGTTTGCTGGAAACACCATATATTTT. Amino acids: CASRATGFAGNTIYF.

The V and J genes are TRBV7-2 and TRBJ2-7; D gene uncertain. CDR1 is SGHTA, CDR2 FQGNSA, per germline. Deletions cut 5 bases from V and 7 bases from J, with 12 bases between. CDR3 length equals 12 residues. CDR3 in amino acids: CASSASVGEQYF. The CDR3 DNA is TGTGCCAGCAGCGCCTCAGTAGGAGAGCAGTACTTC.

Regarding this clone: The junction does not match germline at one end; this may be a read error. The chain has TRBV7-7 and TRBJ2-5, with 9 bases lining up with TRBD2. The CDR3 spans 15 residues. In germline, CDR1 is SSHAT, CDR2 FNYEAQ (reference sequence). CDR3: CASSLGTSTQETQYF. CDR3 DNA: TGTGCTAGCAGCTTAGGGACTAGCACCCAAGAGACCCAGTACTTC.

The chain joins TRBV9 to TRBJ2-6; D uncertain. CDR3 length: 14 amino acids. Germline V CDR1 and CDR2: SGDLS, YYNGEE. V lost 6 bases and J 0 bases, leaving 7 bases between the germline ends. CDR3 sequence reads: CASMSNSGANVLTF. CDR3 coding DNA: TGTGCCAGCATGAGCAACTCTGGGGCCAACGTCCTGACTTTC. Together with reference TRBV9 and TRBJ2-6, the CDR3 gives the full variable domain: DSGVTQTPKHLITATGQRVTLRCSPRSGDLSVYWYQQSLDQGLQFLIQYYNGEERAKGNILERFSAQQFPDLHSELNLSSLELGDSALYFCASMSNSGANVLTFGAGSRLTVL.

The rearrangement joins TRBV7-8 to TRBJ2-1; 9 bases line up with TRBD1. CDR1 and CDR2 from the germline V gene are SGHVS and FQNEAQ. V lost 5 bases and J lost 4; bases outside the gene matches: 3. CDR3 length equals 14 residues. The CDR3 DNA reads as TGTGCCAGCAGCAGGGACAGGGAGTACAATGAGCAGTTCTTC. This gives the protein CASSRDREYNEQFF.

This rearrangement joins TRBV5-1 to TRBJ1-6; 7 bases fit TRBD1. CDR1 SGHRS and CDR2 YFSETQ come from the germline V gene. There are 16 residues in the CDR3. J was trimmed by 4 bases and V by 0 bases; bases with no gene match: 4. The CDR3 sequence: CASSLEGAGYNSPLHF. The CDR3 DNA reads TGCGCCAGCAGCTTGGAGGGGGCGGGATATAATTCACCCCTCCACTTT.

The chain combines TRBV27 with TRBJ2-2; TRBD1 is a possible D gene (5 bases). V lost 0 bases to trimming and J lost 5 bases, with 13 bases between them. The germline CDR1 and CDR2 sequences are MNHEY and SMNVEV (reference sequence). The length of the CDR3 is 16 residues. CDR3 DNA sequence: TGTGCCAGCAGTTTATCCCGAACAGGCCGGACCGGGGAGCTGTTTTTT. It is translated as CASSLSRTGRTGELFF.